The 30 T cell receptor beta chains in this list originate from one sample, sequenced in a study of blood T cells in healthy people across ages. Then a second PCR, running roughly 7 to 11 cycles, was carried out with a sample-barcoded 5' primer and a J-beta primer mix. TCRdb reprocessed the 5' RACE reads with MiXCR, giving one entry per CDR3 protein. The profile shows some 670,000 distinct CDR3 sequences, approximately 52% of them singletons. Sequenced sample: blood. These receptors originate from a woman of 80 years or more in good health.

This chain links TRBV12-3 or TRBV12-4 with TRBJ2-2; no firm D call. The CDR3 is 12 residues long. Trimming left V 6 bases short and J 7 bases short, with 9 bases between. The DNA for the CDR3 is TGTGCCAGCAGCTCAGGCATCGGGGAGCTGTTTTTT. Its translation: CASSSGIGELFF.

This clonotype was seen a few times. V and J are TRBV7-2 and TRBJ1-5, with a weak D call TRBD1 (5 bases). The ends were cut back, 0 bases at V and 4 bases at J, with 10 bases in the middle. CDR3 length: 15 amino acids. Germline V gene sequence: CDR1 SGHTA, CDR2 FQGNSA. The CDR3 nucleotides read TGTGCCAGCAGCTTAGCTTCGGGGGGGAATCAGCCCCAGCATTTT. Translation gives CASSLASGGNQPQHF.

This clonotype was seen many times. The chain carries TRBV6-5 and TRBJ2-7; D is undetermined. The V and J ends lost 0 bases and 0 bases respectively, with 9 bases between them. The CDR3 is 15 residues long. Germline V lookup: CDR1 MNHEY, CDR2 SVGAGI. For the CDR3, the DNA is TGTGCCAGCAGTTACTCGATGGCTGACTCCTACGAGCAGTACTTC. This codes for CASSYSMADSYEQYF.

The DNA for the CDR3 is TGTGCCAGTAGTTCCACCGGGACTAGCCTCCCTCCCTACGAGCAGTACTTC. This translates into CASSSTGTSLPPYEQYF. The V call is TRBV19, the J call TRBJ2-7, with 9 bases identical to TRBD2. Germline V gene lookup returns CDR1 LNHDA and CDR2 SQIVND (reference sequence). Losses at the gene ends were 5 bases for V and 2 bases for J; bases not matched to a gene: 13. The CDR3 has 17 residues.

The chain joins TRBV7-2 to TRBJ2-3, with a weak D call TRBD1 (5 bases). Germline V gene data show CDR1 as SGHTA and CDR2 as FQGNSA. CDR3 size: 14 residues. V was shortened by 5 bases and J by 9 bases, with 18 bases between the two germline ends. CDR3 DNA sequence: TGTGCCAGCAGCGACAGAGTCCATGGAGAGACGCAGTATTTT. As protein: CASSDRVHGETQYF.

This clonotype was seen repeatedly, ten times or more. V gene TRBV20-1 combines with J gene TRBJ2-5; unclear D gene. Trimming took off 0 bases at V and 1 base at J, with 9 bases between the two ends. The CDR3 totals 14 residues. From germline, CDR1 is DFQATT and CDR2 SNEGSKA (reference sequence). CDR3 DNA sequence: TGCAGTGCTAGAGATGCCCAGACCCAAGAGACCCAGTACTTC. This gives the protein CSARDAQTQETQYF.

The chain is built from TRBV4-2 and TRBJ2-5; TRBD2 matches at 7 bases. The last part of the DNA fits TRBJ2-7 better; the J call may be wrong. Germline V lookup: CDR1 LGHNA, CDR2 YNFKEQ. CDR3 length: 17 residues. In DNA, the CDR3 is TGTGCCAGCAGCCAGCGGTTTCTAGCGGAAAACCTAGGCGAGCAGTACTTC. As protein: CASSQRFLAENLGEQYF.

Only a few counts were recorded for this clonotype. This may be a read error: a much more frequent sequence differs by one nucleotide. The chain is built from TRBV20-1 and TRBJ2-1; D tentatively fits TRBD1 or TRBD2 (5 bases each). The DNA end is a closer match to TRBJ2-7, so the J assignment may be wrong. The CDR3 totals 14 residues. From germline, CDR1 is DFQATT and CDR2 SNEGSKA (reference sequence). In DNA form, the CDR3 reads TGCAGTGCTAGATCGGGACCCAACGACAATGAGCAGTACTTC. The encoded protein is CSARSGPNDNEQYF.

CDR3 sequence (DNA): TGCGCCAGCAGACTCGGGACACTGGTGAATCAGCCCCAGCATTTT. It is translated as CASRLGTLVNQPQHF. The chain is built from TRBV5-1 and TRBJ1-5; D possibly corresponds to TRBD1 (6 bases). Germline loops: CDR1 SGHRS, CDR2 YFSETQ. CDR3 size: 15 residues. Trimming took off 5 bases at V and 4 bases at J, with 16 bases between the two ends.

V is TRBV5-1 and J is TRBJ2-1; D assignment may be TRBD1 or TRBD2 (6 bases each). The length of the CDR3 is 12 residues. With 6 bases removed from V and 9 bases from J, the gap between germline ends came to 13 bases. The germline gives CDR1 SGHRS, CDR2 YFSETQ. For the CDR3, the DNA is TGCGCCAGCAAAAGGGGGGCAGGTGAGCAGTTCTTC. This encodes CASKRGAGEQFF.

The sample holds many counts of this clonotype. This chain joins TRBV7-3 and TRBJ2-1, with 8 bases aligning to TRBD1. V was clipped by 5 bases and J by 3 bases; unmatched bases: 6. The CDR3 has 15 amino acids. The germline gives CDR1 SGHTA, CDR2 FQGTGA. The CDR3 is CASSPGGTGYNEQFF. The CDR3 DNA sequence: TGTGCCAGCAGCCCAGGGGGCACAGGCTACAATGAGCAGTTCTTC.

This clonotype has at least ten counts. CDR3 DNA sequence: TGCAGTGCTAGAGAAGTCGGTACAATGAACACTGAAGCTTTCTTT. Its protein product is CSAREVGTMNTEAFF. V is TRBV20-1 and J is TRBJ1-1; D gene unclear. This CDR3 contains 15 residues. V gave up 0 bases and J gave up 0 bases, with 11 bases separating them. CDR1 and CDR2 from the germline V gene are DFQATT and SNEGSKA (reference sequence).

This sequence joins TRBV29-1 and TRBJ2-5, with D possibly TRBD1 on 6 matching bases. The CDR3 is 13 residues long. Per the germline V gene, CDR1 is SQVTM and CDR2 is ANQGSEA. V was clipped by 6 bases and J by 2 bases, with 13 bases between them. CDR3 DNA: TGCAGCGTAGAGGACAGCAAACAAGAGACCCAGTACTTC. It translates to CSVEDSKQETQYF.

The rearrangement joins TRBV7-2 to TRBJ2-3; the D gene could be TRBD1 or TRBD2 (6 bases each). There are 14 residues in the CDR3. The V gene lost 5 bases and the J gene lost 8 bases, with 17 bases spanning the gap. Germline V gives CDR1 SGHTA, CDR2 FQGNSA. CDR3 sequence: CASSGDGGRGTQYF. Here the CDR3 DNA reads TGTGCCAGCAGCGGAGATGGGGGGCGCGGTACGCAGTATTTT.

The chain carries TRBV5-1 and TRBJ1-6; D is possibly TRBD1 (5 bases). V shed 2 bases and J shed 7 bases, with 16 bases lying between them. CDR3 length: 16 amino acids. Germline V lookup: CDR1 SGHRS, CDR2 YFSETQ. Here the CDR3 reads CASSFRDLTENSPLHF. Written as DNA, the CDR3 is TGCGCCAGCAGCTTCCGGGACCTCACCGAAAATTCACCCCTCCACTTT.

As concerns this clonotype: Being one base from a much bigger clone, this may be a read error. The J gene is TRBJ2-3, the V gene TRBV27, with TRBD2 matching over 7 bases. The V gene's germline CDR1 is MNHEY and CDR2 SMNVEV (reference sequence). The CDR3 runs to 15 residues. The chain's CDR3 is CVSSTSGGSTDTQYF. The CDR3 DNA is TGTGTCAGCAGTACCTCCGGGGGGAGCACAGATACGCAGTATTTT.

In regard to this clonotype: This sequence may be a read error, since a much larger clone differs from it by one base. The gene calls are TRBV12-3 or TRBV12-4 and TRBJ2-5, with 7 bases fitting TRBD2. The V gene end was trimmed by 2 bases and the J gene end by 9 bases; junction bases not matched to a gene: 15. The CDR3 contains 16 residues. CDR3 bases: TGTGCCAGCAGTTTACGTGGGAGGGCCCATCGGGAGGCCCAGTACTTC. Translation gives CASSLRGRAHREAQYF.

The CDR3 nucleotides are TGTGCCAGCAGTCCGGACACTGCGAACACCGGGGAGCTGTTTTTT. Translated: CASSPDTANTGELFF. The V gene is TRBV12-3 or TRBV12-4, the J gene TRBJ2-2; D may be TRBD1 (5 bases). This CDR3 has 15 residues. The germline V and J ends were trimmed by 5 bases and 0 bases, with 10 bases remaining between them.

This clonotype was detected only a few times. The chain links TRBV9 to TRBJ2-5, with TRBD2 matching 14 bases. The J segment lost 4 bases and the V segment lost 1 base, leaving 3 bases of the junction unmatched. This CDR3 region has 16 residues. Germline loops: CDR1 SGDLS, CDR2 YYNGEE. CDR3 protein: CASSVRTSGGRETQYF. CDR3 coding DNA: TGTGCCAGCAGCGTAAGGACTAGCGGGGGGAGAGAGACCCAGTACTTC. Using reference TRBV9 and TRBJ2-5 for the parts outside the CDR3, the full variable domain is DSGVTQTPKHLITATGQRVTLRCSPRSGDLSVYWYQQSLDQGLQFLIQYYNGEERAKGNILERFSAQQFPDLHSELNLSSLELGDSALYFCASSVRTSGGRETQYFGPGTRLLVL.

In its sample, this clonotype was seen a few times. The V and J genes are TRBV9 and TRBJ2-3, with a weak D call TRBD2 (5 bases). The CDR3 totals 12 residues. Germline lookup yields CDR1 SGDLS and CDR2 YYNGEE. V lost 2 bases to trimming and J lost 6 bases, with 7 bases between them. CDR3 DNA: TGTGCCAGCAGCGTTTCGGGGGATACGCAGTATTTT. Translated: CASSVSGDTQYF.

The chain carries TRBV14 and TRBJ2-5; 7 bases line up with TRBD2. Germline V gives CDR1 SGHDN, CDR2 FVKESK. Germline trimming cut 2 bases from V and 2 bases from J; bases unmatched to any gene: 2. This CDR3 has 14 amino acids. The CDR3 reads CASSQRRGQETQYF. CDR3 DNA sequence: TGTGCCAGCAGCCAACGGCGGGGGCAAGAGACCCAGTACTTC.

This clonotype was seen ten or more times. The genes are TRBV20-1 and TRBJ2-3, with 10 bases identical to TRBD2. The CDR3 loop spans 16 amino acids. V lost 0 bases and J lost 2; bases outside the gene matches: 5. The germline CDR1 and CDR2 sequences are DFQATT and SNEGSKA (reference sequence). The CDR3 DNA sequence: TGCAGTGCTAGAGATGGGCTAGCGGGAGACACAGATACGCAGTATTTT. It translates to CSARDGLAGDTDTQYF.

CDR3 sequence: CASSQGHGQGAYNEQFF. CDR3 sequence (DNA): TGCGCCAGCAGCCAAGGTCACGGACAGGGGGCCTACAATGAGCAGTTCTTC. The chain has TRBV4-1 and TRBJ2-1, with TRBD1 matching over 10 bases. V trimming: 1 base; J trimming: 2 bases; junction bases outside the gene matches: 5. CDR3 length: 17 residues. CDR1 is MGHRA and CDR2 is YSYEKL in the germline V gene.

The rearrangement uses TRBV29-1 and TRBJ1-2; no clear D. Germline values: CDR1 SQVTM, CDR2 ANQGSEA. V gave up 7 bases and J gave up 7 bases, with 13 bases separating them. The CDR3 extends over 11 amino acids. In DNA form, the CDR3 reads TGCAGCGCCCAAGGCGTTGTTGGCTACACCTTC. Translated, it gives CSAQGVVGYTF.

The chain has TRBV11-2 and TRBJ2-2; tentative D call: TRBD1 (6 bases). Germline CDR1 reads SGHAT; CDR2 reads FQNNGV. Trimming cost V 1 base and J 3 bases, with 12 bases left between them. CDR3 size: 16 residues. CDR3 protein: CASSLGWGLDTGELFF. The CDR3 DNA follows: TGTGCCAGCAGCTTAGGATGGGGGCTTGACACCGGGGAGCTGTTTTTT.

This clonotype occurred a few times. Here the CDR3 reads CASNLRAADTQYF. The CDR3 DNA reads as TGTGCCAGCAATCTCAGGGCGGCAGATACGCAGTATTTT. The chain joins TRBV14 to TRBJ2-3; the D gene is possibly TRBD1 (5 bases). The CDR3 is 13 residues long. V dropped 7 bases and J dropped 4 bases, with 12 bases sitting between them. Germline V CDR1 and CDR2: SGHDN, FVKESK.

This clonotype was found many times. The chain employs TRBV12-3 or TRBV12-4 and TRBJ2-1, with D perhaps matching TRBD2 (5 bases). The CDR3 spans 14 residues. Trimming cost V 1 base and J 8 bases, with 12 bases left between them. CDR3 nucleotide sequence: TGTGCCAGCAGTTTAGGAGCGGTTGGGGATGAGCAGTTCTTC. It codes for CASSLGAVGDEQFF.

Points on this clonotype: A much more abundant neighbour one base away suggests this may be a read error. The chain combines TRBV13 with TRBJ2-1; 11 nucleotides align to TRBD1. The CDR3 sequence is 14 residues long. Trimming cost V 5 bases and J 9 bases; bases outside gene matches: 6. Per the germline V gene, CDR1 is PRHDT and CDR2 is FYEKMQ (reference sequence). The CDR3 DNA reads as TGTGCCAGCAGCCTTCAGGGACAGGGGGGTGAGCAGTTCTTC. Translating it yields CASSLQGQGGEQFF.

The rearrangement links TRBV7-9 to TRBJ2-1; 11 bases map to TRBD1. The trim removed 5 bases at V and 8 bases at J, leaving 8 bases unmatched. The CDR3 extends over 15 amino acids. CDR1 is SEHNR and CDR2 is FQNEAQ in the germline V gene (reference sequence). CDR3 in amino acids: CASSRRDRGGDEQFF. CDR3 nucleotides: TGTGCCAGCAGCCGCCGGGACAGGGGGGGAGATGAGCAGTTCTTC.

This sequence joins TRBV29-1 and TRBJ2-4; unclear D gene. The germline V gene encodes CDR1 SQVTM and CDR2 ANQGSEA. The CDR3 loop spans 13 amino acids. V was shortened by 4 bases and J by 5 bases, with 12 bases between the two germline ends. The CDR3 region has the DNA TGCAGCGTTGCGGTCGCGTCGGAAAACATTCAGTACTTC. Translating it yields CSVAVASENIQYF. Based on the CDR3 plus reference TRBV29-1 and TRBJ2-4, the full variable domain is SAVISQKPSRDICQRGTSLTIQCQVDSQVTMMFWYRQQPGQSLTLIATANQGSEATYESGFVIDKFPISRPNLTFSTLTVSNMSPEDSSIYLCSVAVASENIQYFGAGTRLSVL.